Below are 10 T cell receptor beta chains sequenced from a single sample in a study of shared clonotypes between healthy human individuals. The data were produced by immunoSEQ multiplex PCR, yet TCRdb's version contains in-frame clones alone and is incomplete. Among about 1,500,000 clones listed, roughly 96% were seen once. The sample taken for sequencing was naive CD4+ T cells sorted from blood. Subset here: CD45RA+ positively selected. All receptors come from a young man in good health.

The chain joins TRBV28 to TRBJ1-4, with 9 bases matching TRBD1. The germline V gene has CDR1 MDHEN and CDR2 SYDVKM. V trimming: 6 bases; J trimming: 3 bases; junction bases outside the gene matches: 5. The CDR3 totals 15 residues. The CDR3 region has the DNA TGTGCCAGCAGGGACAGGGGTCGGTCTAATGAAAAACTGTTTTTT. Translating it yields CASRDRGRSNEKLFF.

The genes are TRBV14 and TRBJ2-7; possible D gene TRBD2, 5 bases. Per germline, CDR1 SGHDN and CDR2 FVKESK. V lost 8 bases to trimming and J lost 3 bases, with 14 bases between them. The CDR3 runs 13 residues. The CDR3 DNA follows: TGTGCCAGCGGCCGGCTAGGAGGCTACGAGCAGTACTTC. It is translated as CASGRLGGYEQYF.

This clone was seen only once. The V and J genes are TRBV5-5 and TRBJ1-3; D remains unclear. With 0 bases removed from V and 0 bases from J, the gap between germline ends came to 7 bases. CDR3 length: 15 residues. The germline CDR1 and CDR2 sequences are SGHKS and YYEKEE (reference sequence). CDR3 nucleotide sequence: TGTGCCAGCAGCTTGGGTACAAACTCTGGAAACACCATATATTTT. It translates to CASSLGTNSGNTIYF.

This sequence joins TRBV9 and TRBJ2-1; TRBD2 might be the D (5 bases). In germline, CDR1 is SGDLS, CDR2 YYNGEE. This CDR3 contains 15 residues. Trimming took 0 bases from V and 6 from J, leaving 13 bases between them. As DNA, the CDR3 is TGTGCCAGCAGCGTAGCAAGCGGAAGTACCAATGAGCAGTTCTTC. This sequence encodes CASSVASGSTNEQFF. The whole variable domain, remainder taken from reference TRBV9 and TRBJ2-1, is DSGVTQTPKHLITATGQRVTLRCSPRSGDLSVYWYQQSLDQGLQFLIQYYNGEERAKGNILERFSAQQFPDLHSELNLSSLELGDSALYFCASSVASGSTNEQFFGPGTRLTVL.

The chain carries TRBV25-1 and TRBJ2-1; maybe TRBD1 (6 bases). V was pared by 4 bases and J by 5 bases, with 18 bases between. Germline assignment: CDR1 MGHDK and CDR2 SYGVNS. This CDR3 contains 16 residues. The CDR3 protein is CASSVRLGAFHNEQFF. The CDR3 nucleotides are TGTGCCAGCAGTGTAAGACTGGGGGCCTTTCACAATGAGCAGTTCTTC.

This clone was seen only once. The CDR3, as DNA: TGTGCCATCGGCGGACTAGACGGGGAGCAGTACTTC. It translates to CAIGGLDGEQYF. The chain couples TRBV10-3 to TRBJ2-7; 7 bases map to TRBD2. The CDR3 covers 12 residues. Germline CDR1 reads ENHRY; CDR2 reads SYGVKD. The V and J ends lost 8 bases and 7 bases, in that order; junction bases with no gene match: 8.

The chain carries TRBV9 and TRBJ2-3, with 10 bases aligning to TRBD2. CDR1 is SGDLS and CDR2 is YYNGEE in the germline V gene. The CDR3 extends over 15 amino acids. Losses at the gene ends were 0 bases for V and 6 bases for J; bases not matched to a gene: 4. The CDR3 protein is CASSVELAGKDTQYF. As DNA, the CDR3 is TGTGCCAGCAGCGTAGAACTAGCGGGAAAGGATACGCAGTATTTT.

The chain combines TRBV5-6 with TRBJ1-1; 8 bases are a match to TRBD1. CDR1 SGHDT and CDR2 YYEEEE come from the germline V gene. The CDR3 loop spans 16 amino acids. J was trimmed by 1 base and V by 3 bases; bases with no gene match: 8. As DNA, the CDR3 is TGTGCCAGCAGCTCCGTTACAGGGGGTTGGAACACTGAAGCTTTCTTT. It yields the protein CASSSVTGGWNTEAFF.

This sequence joins TRBV7-6 and TRBJ2-1; D is perhaps TRBD2 (6 bases). CDR1 SGHVS and CDR2 FNYEAQ come from the germline V gene. This CDR3 spans 16 amino acids. V dropped 5 bases and J dropped 0 bases, with 14 bases sitting between them. The CDR3 is CASSDGGKSSYNEQFF. Here the CDR3 DNA reads TGTGCCAGCAGCGATGGGGGGAAGAGCTCCTACAATGAGCAGTTCTTC. The full variable domain, with the rest looked up from reference TRBV7-6 and TRBJ2-1, is GAGVSQSPRYKVTKRGQDVALRCDPISGHVSLYWYRQALGQGPEFLTYFNYEAQQDKSGLPNDRFSAERPEGSISTLTIQRTEQRDSAMYRCASSDGGKSSYNEQFFGPGTRLTVL.

The J gene is TRBJ2-1, the V gene TRBV10-2, with D possibly called TRBD1 or TRBD2 (5 bases each). Germline V gene data show CDR1 as WSHSY and CDR2 as SAAADI. V was shortened by 1 base and J by 0 bases, with 10 bases between the two germline ends. The CDR3 spans 16 residues. The CDR3 region is CASSELGTVSYNEQFF. DNA of the CDR3: TGCGCCAGCAGTGAGTTGGGGACGGTCTCCTACAATGAGCAGTTCTTC.